This paragraph covers one T cell receptor beta chain sequence. Its target is unknown. The whole isolated RNA underwent reverse transcription, so sequencing captured expressed TCRB transcripts. The table came from immunoSEQ multiplex PCR; TCRdb's copy has only in-frame clones and leaves some out. There are 550,000 to 850,000 clones in the sample; 13% occur only once, and around 0.022% lies in the top ten. The sample originates from a study of beta chain features in type 1 diabetes. Whole-study context: Researchers looked at approximately 110,000,000 sorted cells across all samples. Study-level findings and limits: Within each of all four CD4+ subsets, Type 1 diabetes patients had TCRB CDR3s that were moderately but significantly shorter.

V lost 3 bases, J lost 0 bases, and 13 bases lay in between. Looked up from germline, CDR1 is SGHRS and CDR2 is YFSETQ. The CDR3 runs 17 residues. The TCR was taken from a man in his late teens or twenties with type 1 diabetes. The sequenced sample consisted of naive CD4+ T cells from blood. This chain uses TRBV5-1 with TRBJ1-6; the D is unclear. The CDR3 DNA sequence: TGCGCCAGCAGCTCCCGAAGCCGGAGCTCCTATAATTCACCCCTCCACTTT. Residues: CASSSRSRSSYNSPLHF. Supplemented by reference TRBV5-1 and TRBJ1-6, the full variable domain reads KAGVTQTPRYLIKTRGQQVTLSCSPISGHRSVSWYQQTPGQGLQFLFEYFSETQRNKGNFPGRFSGRQFSNSRSEMNVSTLELGDSALYLCASSSRSRSSYNSPLHFGNGTRLTVT.